This T cell receptor (beta chain) was captured in a study of shared clonotypes between healthy human individuals. Overall study findings and caveats: Several donors showed sharing of approximately 5% of naive CD4 clonotypes.

As regards this clone: The antigen remains unidentified.

The repertoire was sequenced with immunoSEQ multiplex PCR; TCRdb's copy has only in-frame clones and lacks some. Here the sample spans some 1.1 million clones, around 77% being singletons. Splitting the CD4+ cells yielded a CD45RA+ naive subset and a CD45RA-negative memory subset. Germline V CDR1 and CDR2: SGHNT, YENEEA. The CDR3 totals 19 residues. V lost 1 base to trimming and J lost 0 bases; unmatched junction nucleotides: 12. J is TRBJ2-1 and V is TRBV11-3, with 7 bases that match TRBD2. The TCR was taken from a young man in good health. Some clones in this sample may be carry-over from other donors' samples. Sequenced sample: memory CD4+ T cells from PBMCs. Described subset: CD45RA-negative fraction. The CDR3 nucleotides read TGTGCCAGCAGCTTAGGTGGGGCTAGCGGCTTTGGCTCCTACAATGAGCAGTTCTTC. Translation: CASSLGGASGFGSYNEQFF.